This T cell receptor beta chain was sequenced during a study of cytomegalovirus exposure and HLA in healthy donors. The germline V gene encodes CDR1 MNHNY and CDR2 SVGAGI (reference sequence). The CDR3 totals 15 residues. Trimming took 2 bases from V and 4 from J, leaving 14 bases between them. Points on this clone: The antigen is not known.

In the PCR, 60 Vbeta and 13 Jbeta primers were used. Here immunoSEQ multiplex PCR was the method, and the copy in TCRdb shows in-frame clones only, minus some. The sample records about 52,000 clones, roughly 72% being singletons. General study results and limits: In a later analysis, compared with equally common non-associated chains, HLA-associated beta chains were more expanded. Later, TCR association rates were found to vary by HLA locus, highest for DRB1 and lowest for HLA-C. One variant, a missense change in DCLRE1C, was linked in a later analysis to TCR beta V- and J-gene trimming.

The chain is built from TRBV6-6 and TRBJ1-2; a weak D match, TRBD1 (6 bases). The TCR sequence derives from a woman in her forties or fifties in good health and CMV-seronegative. Sequencing was carried out using PBMCs. In nucleotides, the CDR3 is TGTGCCAGCAGTTACCAAAGACAGGACCGCTATGGCTACACCTTC. The encoded protein is CASSYQRQDRYGYTF.